A single sample is the source of the 19 T cell receptor beta chains below, sequenced in a study of cytomegalovirus exposure and HLA in healthy donors. Amplification used 60 Vbeta primers and 13 Jbeta primers. TCRdb's table, derived via immunoSEQ multiplex PCR, lists solely in-frame clones and lacks some. The sample lists under 250,000 clones; around 79% were seen once. The sequenced material came from PBMCs. The source of these receptors is a male donor in good health and CMV-seronegative.

The rearrangement joins TRBV7-9 to TRBJ1-5, with a tentative D call TRBD1 (5 bases). The CDR3 sequence is 14 residues long. The germline CDR1 and CDR2 sequences are SEHNR and FQNEAQ (reference sequence). V was shortened by 5 bases and J by 6 bases, with 14 bases between the two germline ends. The CDR3: CASSPGGVPQPQHF. The CDR3 coding sequence is TGTGCCAGCAGCCCGGGGGGGGTTCCTCAGCCCCAGCATTTT.

This clone appeared a few times. This rearrangement joins TRBV9 to TRBJ2-5; no reliable D call. The CDR3 loop spans 14 amino acids. V gave up 0 bases and J gave up 4 bases, with 10 bases separating them. Germline CDR1 reads SGDLS; CDR2 reads YYNGEE. This CDR3 reads CASSVEVGLETQYF. The CDR3 DNA sequence: TGTGCCAGCAGCGTAGAGGTCGGGTTAGAGACCCAGTACTTC.

CDR3 DNA sequence: TGTGCCAGCAGTAGGACAGAGCAAGAGACCCAGTACTTC. This codes for CASSRTEQETQYF. V gene TRBV6-4 combines with J gene TRBJ2-5, with D perhaps matching TRBD1 (6 bases). Per the germline V gene, CDR1 is MRHNA and CDR2 is SNTAGT. This CDR3 comprises 13 residues. Trimming cost V 5 bases and J 2 bases, with 9 bases left between them.

V gene TRBV28 combines with J gene TRBJ2-7; 11 positions match TRBD1. The CDR3 is made up of 16 amino acids. Germline CDR1 and CDR2: MDHEN and SYDVKM. The V and J ends lost 4 bases and 3 bases, in that order; junction bases with no gene match: 8. The CDR3 nucleotides read TGTGCCAGCAGTTCGCCCGGACAGGGGGCGGTCTACGAGCAGTACTTC. Its protein product is CASSSPGQGAVYEQYF.

The sample holds many counts of this clone. The genes are TRBV20-1 and TRBJ1-4; 7 bases align to TRBD1. The V and J ends lost 4 bases and 8 bases, in that order; junction bases with no gene match: 1. CDR3 length: 11 amino acids. Looked up from germline, CDR1 is DFQATT and CDR2 is SNEGSKA (reference sequence). DNA of the CDR3: TGCAGTGCTAACAGGGGCGAAAAACTGTTTTTT. This gives the protein CSANRGEKLFF.

CDR3 sequence: CASSPPAGGGTGELFF. DNA of the CDR3: TGTGCCAGCTCACCCCCAGCCGGGGGAGGCACCGGGGAGCTGTTTTTT. V gene TRBV18 combines with J gene TRBJ2-2, with D perhaps TRBD2 (6 bases). From germline, CDR1 is KGHSH and CDR2 LQKENI. The CDR3 contains 16 residues. The ends were cut back, 3 bases at V and 4 bases at J, with 15 bases in the middle.

The V gene is TRBV19, the J gene TRBJ2-3; 12 bases are shared with TRBD2. Trimming removed 3 bases from V and 6 bases from J; junction bases left unmatched: 7. Germline V gives CDR1 LNHDA, CDR2 SQIVND (reference sequence). This CDR3 comprises 16 residues. CDR3 sequence: CASSMGTSGRHDTQYF. Written as DNA, the CDR3 is TGTGCCAGTAGTATGGGGACTAGCGGGCGCCACGATACGCAGTATTTT.

V gene TRBV12-5 combines with J gene TRBJ2-1; the match to TRBD1 covers 8 bases. J was trimmed by 6 bases and V by 1 base; bases with no gene match: 2. Germline loops: CDR1 LGHNT, CDR2 FRNRAP. The CDR3 sequence is 14 residues long. CDR3 coding DNA: TGTGCTAGTGGTTTGGGACAGGGGATCAATGAGCAGTTCTTC. It is translated as CASGLGQGINEQFF. Drawing the rest from reference TRBV12-5 and TRBJ2-1, the complete variable domain is DARVTQTPRHKVTEMGQEVTMRCQPILGHNTVFWYRQTMMQGLELLAYFRNRAPLDDSGMPKDRFSAEMPDATLATLKIQPSEPRDSAVYFCASGLGQGINEQFFGPGTRLTVL.

This sequence joins TRBV27 and TRBJ1-2; D unresolved. This CDR3 is 14 amino acids long. CDR1 and CDR2 (germline): MNHEY, SMNVEV (reference sequence). V was cut by 8 bases and J by 4 bases, with 17 bases left in between. CDR3 in amino acids: CASLHRGFPYGYTF. Written as DNA, the CDR3 is TGTGCCAGCCTCCATAGAGGGTTTCCCTATGGCTACACCTTC.

The chain has TRBV25-1 and TRBJ2-7; 10 bases are shared with TRBD2. This CDR3 region has 16 residues. Looked up from germline, CDR1 is MGHDK and CDR2 is SYGVNS. The ends lost 3 bases at V and 1 base at J; junction bases unmatched: 6. The CDR3 region is CASSEPGTSASYEQYF. In DNA, the CDR3 is TGTGCCAGCAGTGAGCCCGGGACTAGCGCGTCCTACGAGCAGTACTTC.

This clone has only a few counts. V and J are TRBV6-5 and TRBJ2-3; 7 bases are a match to TRBD2. The CDR3 is made up of 16 amino acids. V shed 4 bases and J 4 bases; nucleotides not matched to a gene: 11. Germline CDR1 reads MNHEY; CDR2 reads SVGAGI. The CDR3 sequence: CASSSLSQGGSDTQYF. The CDR3, as DNA: TGTGCCAGCAGTTCCCTCTCGCAGGGAGGGTCAGATACGCAGTATTTT.

The genes are TRBV23-1 and TRBJ2-7; 8 positions match TRBD2. TRBV23-1 is assigned to the ORF class and has an uncertain function. CDR3 length: 16 residues. Unmatched junction bases numbered 15, after V lost 7 bases and J lost 4 bases. The CDR3 DNA follows: TGCGCCAGCACCCTCACTAGCGGAGGAACCGCATACGAGCAGTACTTC. Its translation: CASTLTSGGTAYEQYF.

This chain's CDR3 is CASSFQDYYGYTF. In DNA, the CDR3 is TGTGCCAGCAGCTTCCAGGATTACTATGGCTACACCTTC. This rearrangement joins TRBV7-2 to TRBJ1-2; D ambiguous. Deletions cut 3 bases from V and 3 bases from J, with 8 bases between. Germline-derived CDR1 and CDR2 are SGHTA and FQGNSA. CDR3 size: 13 residues.

This chain uses TRBV10-3 with TRBJ2-7; TRBD2 aligns across 9 bases. In germline, CDR1 is ENHRY, CDR2 SYGVKD. CDR3 size: 14 residues. The trim removed 3 bases at V and 3 bases at J, leaving 3 bases unmatched. CDR3 amino acids: CAISEGSGGYEQYF. The CDR3 DNA reads TGTGCCATCAGTGAAGGTAGCGGGGGCTACGAGCAGTACTTC.

This clone was recorded a few times. This chain uses TRBV7-3 with TRBJ2-5; a possible D gene is TRBD1 (5 bases). This CDR3 comprises 13 residues. With 3 bases removed from V and 4 bases from J, the gap between germline ends came to 9 bases. CDR1 is SGHTA and CDR2 is FQGTGA in the germline V gene. The CDR3 region is CASSLGQGETQYF. In DNA form, the CDR3 reads TGTGCCAGCAGCTTGGGGCAGGGAGAGACCCAGTACTTC.

This sequence joins TRBV13 and TRBJ1-4; D unresolved. Germline V gives CDR1 PRHDT, CDR2 FYEKMQ (reference sequence). This CDR3 comprises 14 residues. V gave up 4 bases and J gave up 7 bases, with 13 bases separating them. Written as DNA, the CDR3 is TGTGCCAGCAGCTCCGAAGAGTCTCGTGAAAAACTGTTTTTT. Amino acid sequence: CASSSEESREKLFF.

The chain uses TRBV2 and TRBJ2-7; 11 nucleotides match TRBD2. There are 14 residues in the CDR3. Germline V gives CDR1 SNHLY, CDR2 FYNNEI. The ends lost 8 bases at V and 0 bases at J; junction bases unmatched: 3. The CDR3 DNA reads as TGTGCCAGCTTGGGACTAGCGGCCTCCTACGAGCAGTACTTC. Translating gives CASLGLAASYEQYF.

V and J are TRBV11-1 and TRBJ2-3; TRBD1 matches at 11 bases. With 4 bases clipped from V and 3 bases from J, the junction kept 6 bases outside the gene matches. The CDR3 spans 16 residues. From germline, CDR1 is SGHAT and CDR2 FQDESV (reference sequence). CDR3 sequence: CASSYGRDRGTDTQYF. Here the CDR3 DNA reads TGTGCCAGCAGCTACGGCCGGGACAGGGGGACAGATACGCAGTATTTT.

The chain recombines TRBV11-2 with TRBJ2-5, with D perhaps TRBD1 (6 bases). Germline V gene sequence: CDR1 SGHAT, CDR2 FQNNGV. V was cut by 4 bases and J by 5 bases, with 14 bases left in between. The CDR3 length is 14 residues. This CDR3 reads CASSSGQGQETQYF. CDR3 DNA: TGTGCCAGCAGCTCGGGGCAGGGGCAGGAGACCCAGTACTTC.